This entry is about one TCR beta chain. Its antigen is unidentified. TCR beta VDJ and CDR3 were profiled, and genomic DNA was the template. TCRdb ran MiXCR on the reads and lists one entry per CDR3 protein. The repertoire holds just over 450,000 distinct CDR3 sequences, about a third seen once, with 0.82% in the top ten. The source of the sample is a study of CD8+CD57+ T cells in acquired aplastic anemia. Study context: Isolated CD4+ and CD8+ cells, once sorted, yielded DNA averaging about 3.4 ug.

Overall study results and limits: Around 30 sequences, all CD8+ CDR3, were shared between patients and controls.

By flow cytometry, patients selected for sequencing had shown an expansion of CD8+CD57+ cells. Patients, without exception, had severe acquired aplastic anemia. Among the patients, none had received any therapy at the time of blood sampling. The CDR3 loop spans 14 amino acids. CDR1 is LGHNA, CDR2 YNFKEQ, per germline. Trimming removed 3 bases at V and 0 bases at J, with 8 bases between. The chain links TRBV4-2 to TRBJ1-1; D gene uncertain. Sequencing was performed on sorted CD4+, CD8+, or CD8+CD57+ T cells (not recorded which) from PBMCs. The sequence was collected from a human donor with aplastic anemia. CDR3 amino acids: CASSQEDVNTEAFF. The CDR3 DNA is TGTGCCAGCAGCCAGGAGGACGTGAACACTGAAGCTTTCTTT.